This note documents a single T cell receptor (beta chain) sequence. The antigen is not known. With 3 bases removed from V and 0 bases from J, the gap between germline ends came to 14 bases. Germline values: CDR1 KGHSH, CDR2 LQKENI. This CDR3 contains 16 residues. Noted time point: persistent/refractory GD, antithyroid drugs over 5 years with positive TRAb. PBMCs were the source of the RNA used for TCR sequencing. This entry comes from a study of regulatory T cells in long-lasting Graves disease. Study-level points and caveats: Between persistent patients, fewer than 3,500 public clonotypes were shared, exceeding the 966 shared between new patients. Persistent Graves' patients showed less TCR diversity than newly diagnosed patients showed.

Construction of TCR beta libraries relied on iRepertoire HTBI primers and on Arm-PCR targeting CDR3 regions. Source study methods: In the combined samples, approximately 64 TRBV and 14 TRBJ segments were identified. TCRdb re-called the multiplex PCR reads through MiXCR, storing one row per CDR3 protein. Clone size and V and J calls follow TCRdb, not the original study. The profile shows approximately 350,000 distinct CDR3 sequences, roughly 23% of them singletons. This sequence was found in a woman aged 35 to 49 with Graves disease. The sample in question was peripheral blood mononuclear cells (PBMCs), obtained when the disease was refractory, from a patient treated with antithyroid drugs. V gene TRBV18 combines with J gene TRBJ1-1; D is ambiguous. The CDR3, as DNA: TGTGCCAGCTCACCGACGGGTCACACCTTGAACACTGAAGCTTTCTTT. Translation gives CASSPTGHTLNTEAFF.